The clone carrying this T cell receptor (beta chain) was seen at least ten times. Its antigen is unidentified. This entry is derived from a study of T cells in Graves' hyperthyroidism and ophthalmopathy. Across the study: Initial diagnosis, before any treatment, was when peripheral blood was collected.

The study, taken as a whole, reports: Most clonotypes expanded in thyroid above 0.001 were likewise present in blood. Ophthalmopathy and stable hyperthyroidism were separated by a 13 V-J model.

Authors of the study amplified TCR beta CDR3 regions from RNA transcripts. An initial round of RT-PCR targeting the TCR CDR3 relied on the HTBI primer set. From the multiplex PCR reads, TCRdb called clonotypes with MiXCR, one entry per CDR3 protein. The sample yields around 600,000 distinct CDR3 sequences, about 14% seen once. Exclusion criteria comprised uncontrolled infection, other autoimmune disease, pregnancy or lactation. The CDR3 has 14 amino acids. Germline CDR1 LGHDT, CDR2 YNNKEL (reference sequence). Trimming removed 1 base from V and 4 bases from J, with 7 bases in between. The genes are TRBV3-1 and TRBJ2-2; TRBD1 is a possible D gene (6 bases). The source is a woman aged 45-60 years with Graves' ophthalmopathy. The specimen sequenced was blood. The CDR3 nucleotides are TGTGCCAGCAGCCAAGGAGGGGGCACCGGGGAGCTGTTTTTT. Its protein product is CASSQGGGTGELFF. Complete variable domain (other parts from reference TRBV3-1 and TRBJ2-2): DTAVSQTPKYLVTQMGNDKSIKCEQNLGHDTMYWYKQDSKKFLKIMFSYNNKELIINETVPNRFSPKSPDKAHLNLHINSLELGDSAVYFCASSQGGGTGELFFGEGSRLTVL.